Shown below are 28 T cell receptor beta chains from a single sample sequenced in a study of Graves' ophthalmopathy and Graves' hyperthyroidism. TCR beta CDR3 amplification used RNA transcripts. HTBI primers primed a first-round RT-PCR, and a second-round multiplex PCR followed. Via MiXCR, TCRdb re-called the multiplex PCR reads, giving one row per CDR3 protein. The data hold fewer than 400,000 distinct CDR3 sequences, with approximately 16% observed a single time. The sequencing sample was made of peripheral blood. The receptors come from a woman aged 18-29 years with Graves' ophthalmopathy.

This clonotype has a handful of counts. The V call is TRBV6-2 or TRBV6-3, the J call TRBJ2-2; 14 bases fit TRBD2. This CDR3 is 18 amino acids long. Germline CDR1 and CDR2: MNHEY and SVGEGT. Trimming took 5 bases from V and 4 from J; bases not matched to a gene: 9. The DNA for the CDR3 is TGTGCCAGCAGTCCCTCGACTAGCGGGAGGGCCAGCACCGGGGAGCTGTTTTTT. Amino acids: CASSPSTSGRASTGELFF.

The table lists this clonotype with a few counts. The gene calls are TRBV7-6 and TRBJ1-1; 8 nucleotides match TRBD1. The germline V gene encodes CDR1 SGHVS and CDR2 FNYEAQ. The ends lost 5 bases at V and 3 bases at J; junction bases unmatched: 8. The length of the CDR3 is 15 residues. The CDR3 loop reads CASSPSGGAYTEAFF. CDR3 coding DNA: TGTGCCAGCAGCCCCTCAGGGGGCGCGTACACTGAAGCTTTCTTT.

The genes are TRBV7-2 and TRBJ1-1, with a possible D match to TRBD1 (5 bases). The length of the CDR3 is 14 residues. V lost 5 bases, J lost 11 bases, and 21 bases lay in between. Germline CDR1 and CDR2: SGHTA and FQGNSA. This CDR3 is CASSGGWGKVPAFF. The CDR3 DNA reads TGTGCCAGCAGCGGAGGGTGGGGGAAGGTACCCGCTTTCTTT.

This clonotype was found many times. The chain couples TRBV7-2 to TRBJ2-5, with 11 bases aligning to TRBD2. V trimming: 10 bases; J trimming: 4 bases; junction bases outside the gene matches: 2. The CDR3 is 12 amino acids. The germline V gene has CDR1 SGHTA and CDR2 FQGNSA. CDR3 bases: TGTGCCACCGGACTAGCGGGAGAGACCCAGTACTTC. Translated: CATGLAGETQYF. The full variable domain, in which reference TRBV7-2 and TRBJ2-5 provide the parts outside the CDR3, is GAGVSQSPSNKVTEKGKDVELRCDPISGHTALYWYRQSLGQGLEFLIYFQGNSAPDKSGLPSDRFSAERTGGSVSTLTIQRTQQEDSAVYLCATGLAGETQYFGPGTRLLVL.

This clonotype came up many times. The chain links TRBV11-2 to TRBJ1-1, with D unresolved. Germline lookup yields CDR1 SGHAT and CDR2 FQNNGV. V lost 6 bases and J lost 0, with 8 bases in between. The CDR3 is 13 amino acids. CDR3 loop: CASRPTVNTEAFF. DNA of the CDR3: TGTGCCAGCAGACCTACAGTGAACACTGAAGCTTTCTTT.

This clonotype was detected ten times or more. The chain uses TRBV5-1 and TRBJ2-2; possibly TRBD1 for D (6 bases). V lost 4 bases and J lost 1, with 11 bases in between. There are 15 residues in the CDR3. Germline V lookup: CDR1 SGHRS, CDR2 YFSETQ. The CDR3 bases are TGCGCCAGCAGCCTCCAGACAGGGAACACCGGGGAGCTGTTTTTT. It is translated as CASSLQTGNTGELFF. Supplemented by reference TRBV5-1 and TRBJ2-2, the full variable domain reads KAGVTQTPRYLIKTRGQQVTLSCSPISGHRSVSWYQQTPGQGLQFLFEYFSETQRNKGNFPGRFSGRQFSNSRSEMNVSTLELGDSALYLCASSLQTGNTGELFFGEGSRLTVL.

This clonotype was counted ten times or more. This chain connects TRBV7-2 to TRBJ2-7; D not certain. This CDR3 has 15 amino acids. V was pared by 2 bases and J by 7 bases, with 18 bases between. Germline V lookup: CDR1 SGHTA, CDR2 FQGNSA. DNA of the CDR3: TGTGCCAGCAGCTTACGTTTCGGACGAAAGTGGGAGCAGTACTTC. This encodes CASSLRFGRKWEQYF.

In this sample, this clonotype turned up many times. V and J are TRBV6-1 and TRBJ2-7; 7 bases line up with TRBD2. Germline V lookup: CDR1 MNHNS, CDR2 SASEGT. After removal of 2 bases from V and 4 bases from J, the junction contained 8 bases not matched to a gene. The CDR3 has 15 residues. CDR3 DNA: TGTGCCAGCAGTGAACTTAGCGGGCAACTATACGAGCAGTACTTC. Protein: CASSELSGQLYEQYF.

This clonotype was picked up many times. The chain employs TRBV11-2 and TRBJ2-2; 12 bases agree with TRBD2. V shed 6 bases, J shed 5 bases, and the junction held 7 bases outside the gene matches. The CDR3 length is 16 residues. CDR1 SGHAT and CDR2 FQNNGV come from the germline V gene. CDR3 DNA sequence: TGTGCCAGCAGAACCCTAGCGGGGGGGCGTACCGGGGAGCTGTTTTTT. It translates to CASRTLAGGRTGELFF.

This clonotype has a single count. CDR3 in DNA: TGTGCCAGCAGTTACTCGGACACCCACTATAATTCACCCCTCCACTTT. It yields the protein CASSYSDTHYNSPLHF. The V call is TRBV6-2 or TRBV6-3, the J call TRBJ1-6, with D possibly being TRBD1 (5 bases). Germline assignment: CDR1 MNHEY and CDR2 SVGEGT. The CDR3 is made up of 16 amino acids. V was pared by 0 bases and J by 3 bases, with 9 bases between.

This clonotype has a count of ten or more. This rearrangement joins TRBV28 to TRBJ2-7, with D maybe TRBD1 (6 bases). V lost 6 bases and J lost 5, with 23 bases in between. The CDR3 has 16 amino acids. CDR1 is MDHEN, CDR2 SYDVKM, per germline. The CDR3 bases are TGTGCCAGCAGCAACCCAGGGGACACCCTCTGGGACGAGCAGTACTTC. Translating it yields CASSNPGDTLWDEQYF. Filled out from reference TRBV28 and TRBJ2-7, the complete variable domain reads DVKVTQSSRYLVKRTGEKVFLECVQDMDHENMFWYRQDPGLGLRLIYFSYDVKMKEKGDIPEGYSVSREKKERFSLILESASTNQTSMYLCASSNPGDTLWDEQYFGPGTRLTVT.

The genes are TRBV24-1 and TRBJ2-2; either TRBD1 or TRBD2 may supply D (5 bases each). The CDR3 totals 18 residues. Trimming removed 0 bases at V and 0 bases at J, with 13 bases between. The V gene's germline CDR1 is KGHDR and CDR2 SFDVKD. Written as DNA, the CDR3 is TGTGCCACCAGTGATTTGTTCCGGGACGGCGCGAACACCGGGGAGCTGTTTTTT. Translation: CATSDLFRDGANTGELFF.

This clonotype appeared many times. The V gene is TRBV7-9, the J gene TRBJ2-5, with 7 bases aligning to TRBD1. The germline V gene has CDR1 SEHNR and CDR2 FQNEAQ (reference sequence). V trimming: 3 bases; J trimming: 4 bases; junction bases outside the gene matches: 2. CDR3 length: 13 amino acids. This CDR3 reads CASSFNRGETQYF. The CDR3 DNA is TGTGCCAGCAGCTTTAACAGGGGAGAGACCCAGTACTTC.

The genes are TRBV5-1 and TRBJ2-7; 9 nucleotides agree with TRBD1. Trimming cost V 4 bases and J 6 bases; bases outside gene matches: 8. The CDR3 has 14 amino acids. Per the germline V gene, CDR1 is SGHRS and CDR2 is YFSETQ. DNA of the CDR3: TGCGCCAGCAGCACCGACAGGGGGTTCGTCGAGCAGTACTTC. Residues: CASSTDRGFVEQYF.

This clonotype was seen repeatedly, ten times or more. The J gene is TRBJ2-7, the V gene TRBV28; perhaps D is TRBD1 or TRBD2 (5 bases each). Germline V lookup: CDR1 MDHEN, CDR2 SYDVKM. V lost 6 bases to trimming and J lost 4 bases, with 7 bases between them. The CDR3 has 11 amino acids. The CDR3 sequence: CASRGRYEQYF. CDR3 bases: TGTGCCAGCAGGGGACGGTACGAGCAGTACTTC.

This clonotype was counted many times. The chain is built from TRBV30 and TRBJ2-7, with 8 bases matching TRBD2. V lost 4 bases, J lost 2 bases, and 7 bases stayed unmatched. The CDR3 contains 14 residues. Germline V gene lookup returns CDR1 GTSNPN and CDR2 SVGIG (reference sequence). The CDR3 here is CAWTPLADTYEQYF. CDR3 nucleotides: TGTGCCTGGACCCCACTAGCGGATACCTACGAGCAGTACTTC.

This clonotype was counted many times. The chain joins TRBV29-1 to TRBJ2-2; TRBD2 matches 10 bases. The length of the CDR3 is 13 residues. Germline V gene lookup returns CDR1 SQVTM and CDR2 ANQGSEA. V gave up 8 bases and J gave up 5 bases; unmatched junction bases: 5. Here the CDR3 DNA reads TGCAGCCTGAGGACTAGCGGAACCGGGGAGCTGTTTTTT. This encodes CSLRTSGTGELFF.

This clonotype was counted at least ten times. This sequence joins TRBV28 and TRBJ1-1; D is uncertain. Germline V CDR1 and CDR2: MDHEN, SYDVKM. The CDR3 consists of 13 residues. V was trimmed by 6 bases and J by 8 bases, leaving 16 bases between them. The CDR3 DNA reads as TGTGCCAGCAGCCCCCAAAACATCGCCGAAGCTTTCTTT. Its protein is CASSPQNIAEAFF. The variable domain in full, with the rest retrieved from reference TRBV28 and TRBJ1-1, is DVKVTQSSRYLVKRTGEKVFLECVQDMDHENMFWYRQDPGLGLRLIYFSYDVKMKEKGDIPEGYSVSREKKERFSLILESASTNQTSMYLCASSPQNIAEAFFGQGTRLTVV.

This clonotype occurred many times. The CDR3 region is CATRKETYGYTF. CDR3 bases: TGTGCCACTAGGAAGGAGACCTATGGCTACACCTTC. The chain carries TRBV6-1 and TRBJ1-2; no reliable D call. The CDR3 runs 12 residues. Germline CDR1 MNHNS, CDR2 SASEGT. V lost 10 bases, J lost 4 bases, and 13 bases lay in between.

There are many counts of this clonotype. The rearrangement links TRBV27 to TRBJ1-1; D is perhaps TRBD1 (5 bases). CDR1 MNHEY and CDR2 SMNVEV come from the germline V gene (reference sequence). The CDR3 extends over 11 amino acids. With 7 bases removed from V and 6 bases from J, the gap between germline ends came to 9 bases. This CDR3 reads CASIRGAEAFF. The CDR3 DNA sequence: TGTGCCAGCATTAGAGGGGCTGAAGCTTTCTTT.

This clonotype was seen at least ten times. The V call is TRBV14, the J call TRBJ2-5; no reliable D call. Trimming shortened V by 0 bases and J by 0 bases, and 5 bases separated the two germline ends. The CDR3 consists of 14 residues. The V gene's germline CDR1 is SGHDN and CDR2 FVKESK. The CDR3 spells CASSQDANQETQYF. In nucleotides, the CDR3 is TGTGCCAGCAGCCAAGATGCCAACCAAGAGACCCAGTACTTC.

This clonotype occurred a few times. The chain combines TRBV7-6 with TRBJ2-5, with 7 bases lining up with TRBD1. The CDR3 is 15 residues long. The trim removed 3 bases at V and 1 base at J, leaving 5 bases unmatched. Germline V lookup: CDR1 SGHVS, CDR2 FNYEAQ. CDR3 sequence reads: CASSFLGDSQETQYF. The CDR3 DNA reads TGTGCCAGCAGCTTCCTAGGGGACAGCCAAGAGACCCAGTACTTC.

Many counts were recorded for this clonotype. The chain has TRBV7-2 and TRBJ1-1; 8 bases agree with TRBD1. Looked up from germline, CDR1 is SGHTA and CDR2 is FQGNSA. After removal of 5 bases from V and 10 bases from J, the junction contained 18 bases not matched to a gene. The CDR3 consists of 16 residues. Here the CDR3 DNA reads TGTGCCAGCAGCCCCACACTGGACAGGGAGAAAAGTTTAGCTTTCTTT. It translates to CASSPTLDREKSLAFF.

This clonotype occurred many times. The chain joins TRBV19 to TRBJ1-1; TRBD1 is a possible D gene (5 bases). Deletions cut 7 bases from V and 4 bases from J, with 13 bases between. The CDR3 sequence is 13 residues long. Germline values: CDR1 LNHDA, CDR2 SQIVND (reference sequence). The CDR3 DNA sequence: TGTGCCAGTAAGGAGGGGCAACCCACTGAAGCTTTCTTT. This encodes CASKEGQPTEAFF.

This clonotype came up many times. The rearrangement uses TRBV6-2 or TRBV6-3 and TRBJ1-2; tentative D call: TRBD1 (5 bases). Germline CDR1 reads MNHEY; CDR2 reads SVGEGT. Trimming stripped 5 bases from V and 4 bases from J, with 11 bases between. The CDR3 loop spans 13 amino acids. The CDR3 bases are TGTGCCAGCAGTAAAGACAGCGTCTATGGCTACACCTTC. Its protein product is CASSKDSVYGYTF.

The rearrangement joins TRBV3-1 to TRBJ2-7; D may be TRBD1 (5 bases). Trimming took 1 base from V and 3 from J, leaving 10 bases between them. Germline CDR1 and CDR2: LGHDT and YNNKEL (reference sequence). The CDR3 contains 14 residues. CDR3 in amino acids: CASSQAGLLYEQYF. The DNA for the CDR3 is TGTGCCAGCAGCCAAGCAGGGCTACTCTACGAGCAGTACTTC.

In its sample, this clonotype was seen many times. The chain recombines TRBV6-2 or TRBV6-3 with TRBJ2-5; 11 positions match TRBD1. The length of the CDR3 is 21 residues. Germline V gives CDR1 MNHEY, CDR2 SVGEGT. Losses at the gene ends were 2 bases for V and 4 bases for J; bases not matched to a gene: 21. The chain's CDR3 is CASSYPTSRTGGGGEVETQYF. DNA of the CDR3: TGTGCCAGCAGTTACCCGACGAGTCGGACAGGGGGCGGCGGGGAGGTAGAGACCCAGTACTTC.

This clonotype was seen at least ten times. The chain employs TRBV20-1 and TRBJ1-1; a possible D gene is TRBD1 (6 bases). CDR3 length: 14 amino acids. Germline V lookup: CDR1 DFQATT, CDR2 SNEGSKA (reference sequence). V lost 5 bases, J lost 6 bases, and 19 bases lay in between. The chain's CDR3 is CSAELQGFASEAFF. The DNA of the CDR3 is TGCAGTGCTGAGCTACAGGGATTCGCGTCTGAAGCTTTCTTT.